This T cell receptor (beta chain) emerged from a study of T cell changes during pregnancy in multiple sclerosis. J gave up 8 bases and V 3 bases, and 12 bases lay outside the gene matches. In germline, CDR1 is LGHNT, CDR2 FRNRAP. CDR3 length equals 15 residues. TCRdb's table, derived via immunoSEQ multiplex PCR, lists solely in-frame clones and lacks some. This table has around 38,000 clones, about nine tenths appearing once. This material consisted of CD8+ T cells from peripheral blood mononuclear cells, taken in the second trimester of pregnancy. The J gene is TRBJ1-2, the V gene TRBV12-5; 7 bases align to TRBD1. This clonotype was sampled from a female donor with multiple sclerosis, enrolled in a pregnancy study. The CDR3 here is CASGFSLQGMGGYTF. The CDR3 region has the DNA TGTGCTAGTGGTTTCTCCTTACAGGGGATGGGCGGCTACACCTTC.